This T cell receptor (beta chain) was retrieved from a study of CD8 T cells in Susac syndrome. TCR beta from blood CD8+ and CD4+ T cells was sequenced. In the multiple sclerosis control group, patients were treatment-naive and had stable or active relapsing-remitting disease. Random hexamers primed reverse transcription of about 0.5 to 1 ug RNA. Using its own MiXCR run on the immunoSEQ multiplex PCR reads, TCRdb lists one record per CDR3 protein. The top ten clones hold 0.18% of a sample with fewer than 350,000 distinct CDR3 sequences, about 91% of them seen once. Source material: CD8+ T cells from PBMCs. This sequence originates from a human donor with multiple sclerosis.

CDR3 nucleotide sequence: TGCAGTGCTCACGTGACTAGCGGGTCAGAGTCTGGGGCCAACGTCCTGACTTTC. Its translation: CSAHVTSGSESGANVLTF. The rearrangement uses TRBV20-1 and TRBJ2-6; 10 bases match TRBD2. This CDR3 comprises 18 residues. Germline loops: CDR1 DFQATT, CDR2 SNEGSKA (reference sequence). J lost 1 base, V lost 5 bases, and 11 bases had no gene match.